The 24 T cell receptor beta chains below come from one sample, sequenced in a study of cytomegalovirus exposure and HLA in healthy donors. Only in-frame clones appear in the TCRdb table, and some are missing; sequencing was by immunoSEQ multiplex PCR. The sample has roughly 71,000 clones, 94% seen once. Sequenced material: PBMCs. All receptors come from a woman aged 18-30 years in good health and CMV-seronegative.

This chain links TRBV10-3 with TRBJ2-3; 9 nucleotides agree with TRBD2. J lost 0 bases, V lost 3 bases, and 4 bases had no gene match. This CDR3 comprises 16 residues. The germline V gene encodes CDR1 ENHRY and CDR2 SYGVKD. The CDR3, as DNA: TGTGCCATCAGTGACAGCGGGGGGCATAGCACAGATACGCAGTATTTT. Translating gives CAISDSGGHSTDTQYF.

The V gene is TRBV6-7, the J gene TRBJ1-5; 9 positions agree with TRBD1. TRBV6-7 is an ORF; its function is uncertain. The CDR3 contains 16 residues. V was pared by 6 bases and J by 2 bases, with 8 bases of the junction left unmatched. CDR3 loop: CASRRTGGQGNQPQHF. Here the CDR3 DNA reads TGTGCCAGCAGACGAACAGGGGGCCAGGGCAATCAGCCCCAGCATTTT.

The CDR3 DNA follows: TGTGCCAGTAGTACCCGAGGGTACGAGCAGTACTTC. Residues: CASSTRGYEQYF. V usage is TRBV19 and J usage is TRBJ2-7; D is possibly TRBD2 (5 bases). Germline V CDR1 and CDR2: LNHDA, SQIVND (reference sequence). Trimming removed 4 bases from V and 4 bases from J, with 8 bases in between. This CDR3 has 12 residues.

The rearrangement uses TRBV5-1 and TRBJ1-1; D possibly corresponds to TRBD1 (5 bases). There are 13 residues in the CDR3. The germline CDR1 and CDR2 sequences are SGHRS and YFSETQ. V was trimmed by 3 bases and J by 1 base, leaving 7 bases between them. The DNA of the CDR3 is TGCGCCAGCAGCTCCGGACAGAACACTGAAGCTTTCTTT. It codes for CASSSGQNTEAFF.

The DNA of the CDR3 is TGTGCCAGCAGCTTAGGACAGGCCGCGGCCAACGTCCTGACTTTC. Amino acids: CASSLGQAAANVLTF. The chain is built from TRBV7-9 and TRBJ2-6; the D gene is possibly TRBD1 (6 bases). CDR3 length: 15 amino acids. V dropped 1 base and J dropped 6 bases, with 10 bases sitting between them. Germline CDR1 SEHNR, CDR2 FQNEAQ (reference sequence). Full variable domain (rest looked up from reference TRBV7-9 and TRBJ2-6): DTGVSQNPRHKITKRGQNVTFRCDPISEHNRLYWYRQTLGQGPEFLTYFQNEAQLEKSRLLSDRFSAERPKGSFSTLEIQRTEQGDSAMYLCASSLGQAAANVLTFGAGSRLTVL.

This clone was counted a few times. CDR3 coding DNA: TGCAGCGTTGAAGAGGGAGGAGGGTACGAAGAGACCCAGTACTTC. Translating it yields CSVEEGGGYEETQYF. The chain is built from TRBV29-1 and TRBJ2-5, with D possibly being TRBD2 (6 bases). The CDR3 runs 15 residues. The ends were cut back, 0 bases at V and 3 bases at J, with 14 bases in the middle. Germline CDR1 and CDR2: SQVTM and ANQGSEA. The full variable domain, its missing parts supplied by reference TRBV29-1 and TRBJ2-5, is SAVISQKPSRDICQRGTSLTIQCQVDSQVTMMFWYRQQPGQSLTLIATANQGSEATYESGFVIDKFPISRPNLTFSTLTVSNMSPEDSSIYLCSVEEGGGYEETQYFGPGTRLLVL.

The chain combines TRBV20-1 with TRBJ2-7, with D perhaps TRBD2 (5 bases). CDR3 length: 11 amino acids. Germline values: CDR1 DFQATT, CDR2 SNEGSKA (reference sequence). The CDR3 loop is CSVDGTYEQYF. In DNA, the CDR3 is TGCAGCGTTGACGGGACCTACGAGCAGTACTTC.

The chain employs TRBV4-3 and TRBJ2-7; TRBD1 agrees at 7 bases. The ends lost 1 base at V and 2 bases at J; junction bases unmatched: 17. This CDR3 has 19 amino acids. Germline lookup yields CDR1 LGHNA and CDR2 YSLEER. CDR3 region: CASSQAGHKPGQSPYEQYF. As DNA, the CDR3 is TGCGCCAGCAGCCAAGCTGGTCATAAGCCGGGACAGAGCCCCTACGAGCAGTACTTC.

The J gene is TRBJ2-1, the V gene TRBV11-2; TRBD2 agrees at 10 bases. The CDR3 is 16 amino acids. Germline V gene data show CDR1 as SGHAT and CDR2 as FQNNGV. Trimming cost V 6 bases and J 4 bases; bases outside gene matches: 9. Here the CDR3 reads CASRRISGGSYNEQFF. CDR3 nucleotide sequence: TGTGCCAGCAGGAGAATTAGCGGGGGGTCTTACAATGAGCAGTTCTTC.

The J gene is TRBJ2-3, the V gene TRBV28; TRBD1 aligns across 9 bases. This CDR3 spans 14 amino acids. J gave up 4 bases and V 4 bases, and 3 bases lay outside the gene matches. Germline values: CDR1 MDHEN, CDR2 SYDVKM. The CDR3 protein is CASSSGQGPDTQYF. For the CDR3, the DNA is TGTGCCAGCAGTTCCGGACAGGGGCCAGATACGCAGTATTTT.

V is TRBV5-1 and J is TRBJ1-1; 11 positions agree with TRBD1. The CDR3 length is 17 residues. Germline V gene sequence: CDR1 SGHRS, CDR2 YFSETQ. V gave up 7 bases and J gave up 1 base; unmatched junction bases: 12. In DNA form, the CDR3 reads TGCGCCAGCGCGTCCTGGACAGGGGGCGGGTGGAACACTGAAGCTTTCTTT. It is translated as CASASWTGGGWNTEAFF.

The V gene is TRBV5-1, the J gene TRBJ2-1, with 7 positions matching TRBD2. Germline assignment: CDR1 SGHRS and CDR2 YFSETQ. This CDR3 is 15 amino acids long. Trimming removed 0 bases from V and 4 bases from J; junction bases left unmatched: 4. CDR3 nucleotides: TGCGCCAGCAGCTTGGAGGCTAGCGGATACAATGAGCAGTTCTTC. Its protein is CASSLEASGYNEQFF.

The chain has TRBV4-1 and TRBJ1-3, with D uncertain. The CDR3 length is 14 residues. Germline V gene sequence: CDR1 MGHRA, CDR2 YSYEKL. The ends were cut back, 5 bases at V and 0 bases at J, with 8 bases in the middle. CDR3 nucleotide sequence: TGCGCCAGCAGCTCACGGAGCTCTGGAAACACCATATATTTT. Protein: CASSSRSSGNTIYF.

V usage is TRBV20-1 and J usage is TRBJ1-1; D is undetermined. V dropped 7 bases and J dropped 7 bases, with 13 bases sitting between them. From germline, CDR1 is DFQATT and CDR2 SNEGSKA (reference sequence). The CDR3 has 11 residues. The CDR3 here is CSGLPGDEAFF. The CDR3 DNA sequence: TGCAGTGGACTCCCCGGCGATGAAGCTTTCTTT.

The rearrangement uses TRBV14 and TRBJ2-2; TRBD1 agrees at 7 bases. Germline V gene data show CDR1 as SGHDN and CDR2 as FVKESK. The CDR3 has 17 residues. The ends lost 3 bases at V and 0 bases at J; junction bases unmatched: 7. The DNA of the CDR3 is TGTGCCAGCAGCCACCGGGACAGTCCAACGAACACCGGGGAGCTGTTTTTT. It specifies CASSHRDSPTNTGELFF. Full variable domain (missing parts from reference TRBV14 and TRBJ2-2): EAGVTQFPSHSVIEKGQTVTLRCDPISGHDNLYWYRRVMGKEIKFLLHFVKESKQDESGMPNNRFLAERTGGTYSTLKVQPAELEDSGVYFCASSHRDSPTNTGELFFGEGSRLTVL.

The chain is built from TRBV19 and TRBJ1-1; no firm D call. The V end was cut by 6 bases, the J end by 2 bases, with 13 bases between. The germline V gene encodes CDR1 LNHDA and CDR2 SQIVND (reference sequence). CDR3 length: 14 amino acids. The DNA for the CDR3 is TGTGCCAGTAGCCCCCGAGGGCCCAACACTGAAGCTTTCTTT. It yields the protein CASSPRGPNTEAFF.

The CDR3 region is CAISESTRNYGYTF. The CDR3 nucleotides are TGTGCCATCAGTGAGTCGACAAGAAACTATGGCTACACCTTC. J is TRBJ1-2 and V is TRBV10-3, with D unresolved. V lost 0 bases, J lost 2 bases, and 7 bases lay in between. CDR1 and CDR2 (germline): ENHRY, SYGVKD. This CDR3 has 14 amino acids.

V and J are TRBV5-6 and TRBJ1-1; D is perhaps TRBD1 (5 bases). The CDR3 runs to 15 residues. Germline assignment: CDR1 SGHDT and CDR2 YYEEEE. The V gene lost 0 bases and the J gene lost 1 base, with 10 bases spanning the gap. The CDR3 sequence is CASSLVVRANTEAFF. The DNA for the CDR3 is TGTGCCAGCAGCTTGGTGGTCAGGGCGAACACTGAAGCTTTCTTT.

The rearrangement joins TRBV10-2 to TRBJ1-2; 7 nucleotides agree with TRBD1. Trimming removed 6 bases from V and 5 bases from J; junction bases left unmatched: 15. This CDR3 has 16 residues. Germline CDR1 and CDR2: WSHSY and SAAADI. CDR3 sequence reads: CASRAYSQGIGYGYTF. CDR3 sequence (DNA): TGCGCCAGCAGAGCATATTCACAGGGGATCGGGTATGGCTACACCTTC.

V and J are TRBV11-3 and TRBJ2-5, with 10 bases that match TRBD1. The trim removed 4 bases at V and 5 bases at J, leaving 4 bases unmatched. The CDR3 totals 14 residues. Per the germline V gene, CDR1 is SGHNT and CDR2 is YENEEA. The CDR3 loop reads CASSSRGQGETQYF. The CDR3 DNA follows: TGTGCCAGCAGCTCGAGGGGACAGGGGGAGACCCAGTACTTC.

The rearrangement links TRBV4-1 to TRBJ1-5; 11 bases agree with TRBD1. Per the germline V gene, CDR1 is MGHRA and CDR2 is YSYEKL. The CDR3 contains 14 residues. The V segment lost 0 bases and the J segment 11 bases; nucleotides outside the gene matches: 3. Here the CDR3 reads CASSQDWDRGAQHF. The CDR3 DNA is TGCGCCAGCAGCCAAGATTGGGACAGGGGGGCCCAGCATTTT.

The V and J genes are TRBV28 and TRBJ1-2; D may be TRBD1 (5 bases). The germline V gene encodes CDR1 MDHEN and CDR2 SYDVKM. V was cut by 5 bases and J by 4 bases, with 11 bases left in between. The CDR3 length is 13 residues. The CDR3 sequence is CASSTGLIYGYTF. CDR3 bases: TGTGCCAGCAGTACGGGACTGATCTATGGCTACACCTTC.

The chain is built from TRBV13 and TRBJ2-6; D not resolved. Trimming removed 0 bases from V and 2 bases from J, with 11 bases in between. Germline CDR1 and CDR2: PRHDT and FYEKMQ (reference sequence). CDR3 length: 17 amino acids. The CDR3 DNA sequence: TGTGCCAGCAGCTTAGGCAGGCCGGCTCCTGGGGCCAACGTCCTGACTTTC. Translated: CASSLGRPAPGANVLTF.

CDR3 region: CASSLGPNRGRGYSTDTQYF. The CDR3 coding sequence is TGCGCCAGCAGCCTAGGGCCCAACAGGGGAAGGGGTTATAGCACAGATACGCAGTATTTT. The chain carries TRBV5-1 and TRBJ2-3; 7 bases fit TRBD1. Trimming cost V 4 bases and J 0 bases; bases outside gene matches: 20. Germline V gives CDR1 SGHRS, CDR2 YFSETQ. The CDR3 length is 20 residues.